This T cell receptor (beta chain) is drawn from a study of PD-1 blockade in classical Hodgkin lymphoma. The CDR3 is made up of 15 amino acids. Germline CDR1 MDHEN, CDR2 SYDVKM. V gave up 6 bases and J gave up 7 bases; unmatched junction bases: 9. Repertoires were generated with immunoSEQ multiplex PCR, while TCRdb's copy carries only in-frame clones and drops some. The table lists approximately 12,000 clones, over 80% of them singletons. Every single patient, without exception, relapsed after autologous stem cell transplantation, and brentuximab vedotin exposure varied. This material consisted of peripheral blood mononuclear cells (PBMCs), taken at baseline. The V and J genes are TRBV28 and TRBJ2-2; TRBD2 matches 9 bases. The sequence came from a human donor with classical Hodgkin lymphoma. DNA for the CDR3: TGTGCCAGCAGCATTAGCGGGAGTTTTGGCGGGGAGCTGTTTTTT. This encodes CASSISGSFGGELFF. Variable domain in full (rest from reference TRBV28 and TRBJ2-2): DVKVTQSSRYLVKRTGEKVFLECVQDMDHENMFWYRQDPGLGLRLIYFSYDVKMKEKGDIPEGYSVSREKKERFSLILESASTNQTSMYLCASSISGSFGGELFFGEGSRLTVL.